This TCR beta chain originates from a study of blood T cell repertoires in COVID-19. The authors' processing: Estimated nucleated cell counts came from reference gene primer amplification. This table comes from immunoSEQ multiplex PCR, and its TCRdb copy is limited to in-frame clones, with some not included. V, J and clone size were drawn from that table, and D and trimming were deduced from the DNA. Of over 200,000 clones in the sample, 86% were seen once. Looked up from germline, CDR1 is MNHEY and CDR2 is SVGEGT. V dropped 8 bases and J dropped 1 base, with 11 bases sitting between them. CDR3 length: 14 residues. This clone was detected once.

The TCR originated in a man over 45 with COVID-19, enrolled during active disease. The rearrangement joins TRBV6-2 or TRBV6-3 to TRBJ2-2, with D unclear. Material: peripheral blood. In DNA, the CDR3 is TGTGCCAGCCGCCTTGTACAGAACACCGGGGAGCTGTTTTTT. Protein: CASRLVQNTGELFF.